This TCR beta chain comes out of a study of blood T cell repertoires in COVID-19 (dated by TCRdb to about 2020). Background for the entire study: The collaborator samples originated in the United States, Italy and Spain and spanned the acute and convalescent phases of COVID-19. The repertoires were made available in a free public database intended to serve as a resource for research on the immune response to SARS-CoV-2. The dataset comprised deeply sampled blood TCRbeta repertoires from subjects exposed to, actively infected with, or recovered from COVID-19. The material from the prospective study consisted of cDNA or gDNA derived from T cells, B-cell-depleted T cells, or PBMCs. Where available, HLA class I and class II types were taken from metadata supplied by the sample provider and were not determined by assay-based typing. The samples were drawn from two sources: the first 160 participants of the ongoing ImmuneRACE study, and fewer than 1,500 subjects contributed by 6 global collaborators. A de-identified subject ID, COVID-19 status, age in years and sex were almost always included in the sample metadata.

Its CDR3 holds 15 amino acids, cysteine through phenylalanine. The retained sequence is limited to the CDR3, 45 bases, with the frame set at the first base. The germline V gene supplies CDR1 SGHTA and CDR2 FQGTGA. The germline V end is reduced by 6 bases and the J end by 1 base; junction bases left unmatched: 4. The collaborating institutions used their own protocols to collect whole blood in K2EDTA tubes. For TCRbeta analysis, collaborators shipped samples as frozen whole blood, isolated PBMCs, or DNA extracted from either of those sample types. TCRbeta CDR3 regions were amplified from genomic DNA by means of the immunoSEQ Assay, a bias-controlled multiplex PCR. The source study handled its data this way. Nucleated cell counts per sample were estimated from amplification of reference gene primers within the assay. To quantify the absolute abundance of each unique TCRbeta CDR3 rearrangement, sequence reads were collapsed and filtered. For each sample, productive Simpson clonality was calculated as the square root of Simpson's diversity index across productive rearrangements. TCRdb took this table from immuneACCESS and kept in-frame rearrangements with V and J called. Such tables lack part of the clones; where checked against another copy, unresolved V genes explain under half of the gap, and the rest is unexplained. V, J and clone size are those of that table, while D and trimming were read from the DNA. The sample records over 85,000 clones, 75% to 80% of which are singletons. 16% of the sample is taken by the ten largest.

Beyond this particular receptor, the publication reports: The amount of clinical and demographic metadata varied by source and participant and was provided uncurated.

This clone is a singleton in its sample. No antigen is known for it. No clone much larger than this one lies a single base away; base qualities are absent. Recombination linked TRBV7-3 to TRBJ2-3, with TRBD2 matching 10 junction bases. This receptor was taken from a woman older than 75 with active or convalescent COVID-19. The sequenced sample consisted of peripheral blood. The nucleotides read TGTGCCAGCAGGTCCGGGACTAGCGGCACAGATACGCAGTATTTT. Translated, this gives CASRSGTSGTDTQYF. With the rest looked up from the reference TRBV7-3 and TRBJ2-3 genes rather than sequenced, the full variable domain is GAGVSQTPSNKVTEKGKYVELRCDPISGHTALYWYRQSLGQGPEFLIYFQGTGAADDSGLPNDRFFAVRPEGSVSTLKIQRTERGDSAVYLCASRSGTSGTDTQYFGPGTRLTVL.